These T cell receptor beta chains were read from a single sample in a study of blood T cells in healthy people across ages. TCRdb redid the calling of the 5' RACE reads with MiXCR, one entry per CDR3 protein. The table includes over 1,500,000 distinct CDR3 sequences, about 50% detected once. Sequenced: blood. The receptor source for this set is a woman aged 40 to 50 in good health. Both conserved end residues are part of each CDR3. A D gene is named only where the DNA matches it firmly. Expanded clones get a size class; other rows say once, few or many, or leave the size out.

J gene,D gene,V gene,clone size,CDR3 DNA,CDR3 protein
TRBJ1-2,NA,TRBV12-3/TRBV12-4,NA,TGTGCCAGCAGCCCCGTTCCGTCGGGACGTGGCTACACCTTC,CASSPVPSGRGYTF
TRBJ2-5,TRBD2,TRBV3-1,few,TGTGCCAGCAGCGGGCGGACTAGCGGAGAGACCCAGTACTTC,CASSGRTSGETQYF
TRBJ2-1,NA,TRBV27,NA,TGTGCCAGCACTCTTACCCCAACAGAAAATGAGCAGTTCTTC,CASTLTPTENEQFF
TRBJ2-7,TRBD2,TRBV20-1,NA,TGCAGTGCCCCTTGGACTAGCGGGTTATACGAGCAGTACTTC,CSAPWTSGLYEQYF
TRBJ1-2,TRBD1,TRBV4-2,few,TGTGCCAGCAGCCTATCGGACAGGGAGAGAGAGTATGGCTACACCTTC,CASSLSDREREYGYTF
TRBJ2-1,NA,TRBV6-2/TRBV6-3,NA,TGTGCCACCAAACACGGGGGGACACTCAAAAATGAGCAGTTCTTC,CATKHGGTLKNEQFF
TRBJ2-7,TRBD1,TRBV5-5,many,TGTGCCAGCAGCTTGGGGGACAGGGGCGAGCAGTACTTC,CASSLGDRGEQYF
TRBJ1-2,TRBD1,TRBV15,NA,TGTGCCACCAGCAGAGACCCATCCCCGGGACAGGCCGGCACCTTC,CATSRDPSPGQAGTF
TRBJ2-1,NA,TRBV7-2,NA,TGTGCCAGCAGCTTAGGTGGGCCTCGGAGTGATGAGCAGTTCTTC,CASSLGGPRSDEQFF
TRBJ2-5,NA,TRBV28,few,TGTGCCAGCAGTGACCCTAGTCAAGAGACCCAGTACTTC,CASSDPSQETQYF
TRBJ2-7,NA,TRBV28,few,TGTGCCAGCGGCCCCCATCCGGCTCTCTACGAGCAGTACTTC,CASGPHPALYEQYF
TRBJ2-5,NA,TRBV6-1,NA,TGTGCCAGCAGGGCAGAGATTAGGCAGACCCAGTACTTC,CASRAEIRQTQYF
TRBJ1-2,TRBD1,TRBV6-5,few,TGTGCCAGCAGTGGACAGGGCGGAACTAACTATGGCTACACCTTC,CASSGQGGTNYGYTF
TRBJ2-3,TRBD2,TRBV2,NA,TGTGCCAGCAGTGTAAACGGGGGGGCCGTCACAGATACGCAGTATTTT,CASSVNGGAVTDTQYF
TRBJ1-2,TRBD1,TRBV20-1,many,TGCAGTGCTAGTCCGACAGGGGGCGTAAGTAGCTATGGCTACACCTTC,CSASPTGGVSSYGYTF
TRBJ1-1,NA,TRBV7-2,NA,TGTGCCAGCACCGTAATTACAGGAGAAGCTTTCTTT,CASTVITGEAFF
TRBJ2-5,NA,TRBV12-3/TRBV12-4,NA,TGTGCCAGCAGTTTAGGGGGGTTGTGGGAGACCCAGTACTTC,CASSLGGLWETQYF
TRBJ1-4,NA,TRBV7-9,NA,TGTGCCAGCAGCGAAATCGGGCCAAATGAAAAACTGTTTTTT,CASSEIGPNEKLFF
TRBJ2-2,NA,TRBV2,once,TGTGCCAGCAGTACTAAGGGACTGAACACCGGGGAGCTGTTTTTT,CASSTKGLNTGELFF
TRBJ2-3,NA,TRBV7-2,few,TGTGCCAGCAGCTTACGGCGGGGTCTGGATACGCAGTATTTT,CASSLRRGLDTQYF
TRBJ2-7,TRBD1,TRBV28,NA,TGTGCCAGCAGTTCGACAGGGACCGTTACCTACGAGCAGTACTTC,CASSSTGTVTYEQYF
TRBJ2-7,TRBD2,TRBV20-1,NA,TGCAGTGCTAGAACTAGCGGGAGGGCCTACGAGCAGTACTTC,CSARTSGRAYEQYF
TRBJ2-1,TRBD2,TRBV10-3,NA,TGTGCCATCAGTGAGGCAGGGACTAGCGGCAATGAGCAGTTCTTC,CAISEAGTSGNEQFF
TRBJ2-7,NA,TRBV7-2,NA,TGTGCCAGCAGCTTGTGGGGGGTCCGCGAGCAGTACTTC,CASSLWGVREQYF
TRBJ2-5,TRBD1,TRBV12-3/TRBV12-4,once,TGTGCCAGCAGTTACCGGACAGGGGGACACCAAGAGACCCAGTACTTC,CASSYRTGGHQETQYF
TRBJ2-1,TRBD2,TRBV20-1,NA,TGCAGTGCTAGGGGGATACGACTAGCGGGGGAGTATAATGAGCAGTTCTTC,CSARGIRLAGEYNEQFF
TRBJ1-2,NA,TRBV20-1,NA,TGCAGTGCCCCCGGGGAGGGCCTCCATGGCTACACCTTC,CSAPGEGLHGYTF
TRBJ2-5,TRBD2,TRBV20-1,NA,TGCGTTAGCGCAGGTTTCGGGAGGGAGACCCGGTACTTC,CVSAGFGRETRYF
TRBJ1-5,NA,TRBV6-5,once,TGTGCCAGCAGTTACGTCAGGGCGGGTCAGCCCCAGCATTTT,CASSYVRAGQPQHF
TRBJ1-5,TRBD1,TRBV6-5,NA,TGTGCCAGCAGCCGCGACAGGGTTCAGCCCCAGCATTTT,CASSRDRVQPQHF
TRBJ2-3,TRBD2,TRBV3-1,NA,TGTGCCAGCAGCGCGAGAGGGACTAGCGGGAGGGCAGATACGCAGTATTTT,CASSARGTSGRADTQYF
TRBJ2-7,TRBD1,TRBV3-1,NA,TGTGCCAGCAGCCAAGATAGGGGGACAGGATACTACGAGCAGTACTTC,CASSQDRGTGYYEQYF
TRBJ2-7,NA,TRBV6-6,NA,TGTGCCAGCAATCCGATCGGGCGCTCCTACGAGCAGTACTTC,CASNPIGRSYEQYF
TRBJ2-3,TRBD1,TRBV13,NA,TGTGCCAGCAGCTTCCAGGGGGCCGGAAGGTTCACAGATACGCAGTATTTT,CASSFQGAGRFTDTQYF
TRBJ1-5,NA,TRBV2,NA,TGTGCCAGCAGTTCCCAGGGGAATAGCAATCAGCCCCAGCATTTT,CASSSQGNSNQPQHF
TRBJ2-1,TRBD2,TRBV16,NA,TGTGCCAGCAGCCAAGGACGGGGAGGGAAACAGTTCTTC,CASSQGRGGKQFF
TRBJ1-2,TRBD1,TRBV7-9,NA,TGTGCCAGCAGCTTCCGGGACAGGGAGGGAGGCTACACCTTC,CASSFRDREGGYTF
TRBJ2-3,NA,TRBV11-2,NA,TGTGCCAGCACCAAAGCCCCCGGGAGCACAGATACGCAGTATTTT,CASTKAPGSTDTQYF
TRBJ2-1,NA,TRBV6-5,NA,TGTGCCAGCAGCAAACAGGGCCCTAATGTTAATGAGCAGTTCTTC,CASSKQGPNVNEQFF
TRBJ2-7,NA,TRBV28,NA,TGTGCCAGCAAAGGCAGAGCAAACTCCTACGAGCAGTACTTC,CASKGRANSYEQYF
TRBJ2-1,NA,TRBV9,few,TGTGCCAGCAGCGTAGCTGGGCGGGTGGGCTCCTACAATGAGCAGTTCTTC,CASSVAGRVGSYNEQFF
TRBJ1-6,NA,TRBV7-2,NA,TGTGCCAGCAGCTTAGGTAGCAGGGGAGGTTCACCCCTCAACTTT,CASSLGSRGGSPLNF
TRBJ2-3,TRBD2,TRBV5-1,NA,TGCGCCAGCAGAGCACCAGTAGCGGGGTACACAGATACGCAGTATTTT,CASRAPVAGYTDTQYF
TRBJ2-5,NA,TRBV9,NA,TGTGCCAGCAGCGTAGAAGGAGTAGCCGAGACCCAGTACTTC,CASSVEGVAETQYF
TRBJ2-7,TRBD1,TRBV6-6,NA,TGTGCCAGCAGTTACCGGGGCGGCAGGGGGCTCAACGAGCAGTACTTC,CASSYRGGRGLNEQYF
TRBJ1-4,NA,TRBV5-1,NA,TGCGCCAGCAGCTTGGAATACGAGCCTATGACAGGTACGGATCACGATGAAAAACTGTTTTTT,CASSLEYEPMTGTDHDEKLFF
TRBJ1-4,NA,TRBV25-1,NA,TGTGCCAGCAGTGAAACCTGGGGCGAAAAACTGTTTTTT,CASSETWGEKLFF
TRBJ2-5,NA,TRBV6-5,NA,TGTGCCAGCAGTTACTCAGTATCCGGCCAGATATCGGAAGAGACCCAGTACTTC,CASSYSVSGQISEETQYF
TRBJ2-7,NA,TRBV7-2,many,TGTGCCAGCAGCTCGCCCAACGACAGAGACGAGCAGTACTTC,CASSSPNDRDEQYF
TRBJ1-5,NA,TRBV20-1,few,TGCAGTGCTAGAGTTACAGGGAGCAATCAGCCCCAGCATTTT,CSARVTGSNQPQHF
TRBJ2-7,TRBD2,TRBV6-2/TRBV6-3,few,TGTGCCAGCAGCCCTAACACTAGCGGCGAGCAGTACTTC,CASSPNTSGEQYF
TRBJ2-7,NA,TRBV6-2/TRBV6-3,NA,TGTGCCAGCAGCCTAGGTGCTAAGCAGTACTTC,CASSLGAKQYF
TRBJ2-1,TRBD1,TRBV12-3/TRBV12-4,NA,TGTGCCAGCAGTTTAATAAGGGGACAGTTTGGGAGTGAGCAGTTCTTC,CASSLIRGQFGSEQFF
TRBJ1-4,NA,TRBV27,few,TGTGCCAGCAGTTTATTTACCGGGACTAATGAAAAACTGTTTTTT,CASSLFTGTNEKLFF
TRBJ1-2,NA,TRBV10-3,NA,TGTGCCATCAGTGGCTCGACAGAAAACTATGGCTACACCTTC,CAISGSTENYGYTF
TRBJ1-2,NA,TRBV12-3/TRBV12-4,NA,TGTGCCAGCAGTTTATACCGGGACCTCGGAGGTGGCTACACCTTC,CASSLYRDLGGGYTF
TRBJ2-3,NA,TRBV5-1,NA,TGCGCCAGCAGCTACCCGACAGGGAGGGAGGTCAGCGATACGCAGTATTTT,CASSYPTGREVSDTQYF
TRBJ2-6,NA,TRBV5-8,NA,TGTGCCTACCAAGGGGAGCCTCTTGCTGGGGCCAACGTCCTGACTTTC,CAYQGEPLAGANVLTF
TRBJ1-2,NA,TRBV29-1,NA,TGCAGCGTTGGTGGGGACTGGAGTAATGGCTACACCTTC,CSVGGDWSNGYTF
TRBJ1-5,NA,TRBV6-5,NA,TGTGCCAGCAGTTACTCCCTGGGCCATCAGCCCCAGCATTTT,CASSYSLGHQPQHF